This entry is about one T cell receptor (beta chain). The germline V gene has CDR1 LGHDT and CDR2 YNNKEL (reference sequence). This CDR3 has 14 residues. The trim removed 3 bases at V and 7 bases at J, leaving 6 bases unmatched. The record originates from a study of blood T cell repertoires in COVID-19. Under the authors' procedure: Amplifying reference gene primers gave estimates of nucleated cell counts. The table came from immunoSEQ multiplex PCR; TCRdb's copy has only in-frame clones and leaves some out. Clone size and V and J calls were adopted from that table, with D and trimming inferred from the DNA. Of almost 400,000 clones detected, more than 70% appear once; the ten largest clones hold about 2.3%.

This receptor was obtained from a woman in her fifties or sixties with COVID-19, enrolled during active disease. The chain combines TRBV3-1 (or the pseudogene TRBV3-2) with TRBJ1-2; 9 bases fit TRBD1. The source material was peripheral blood. The CDR3: CASSQTGQGVGYTF. CDR3 nucleotides: TGTGCCAGCAGCCAGACGGGACAGGGAGTTGGCTACACCTTC.